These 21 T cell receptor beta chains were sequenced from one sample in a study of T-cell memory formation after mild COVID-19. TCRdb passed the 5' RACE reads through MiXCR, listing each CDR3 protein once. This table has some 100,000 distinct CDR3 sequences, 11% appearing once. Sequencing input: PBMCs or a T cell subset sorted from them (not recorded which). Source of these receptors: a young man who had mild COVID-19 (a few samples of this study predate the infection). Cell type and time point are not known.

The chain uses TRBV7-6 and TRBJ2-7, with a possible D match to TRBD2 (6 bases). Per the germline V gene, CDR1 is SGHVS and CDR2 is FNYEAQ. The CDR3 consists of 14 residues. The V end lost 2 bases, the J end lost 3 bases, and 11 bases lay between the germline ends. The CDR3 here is CASSLFGGNYEQYF. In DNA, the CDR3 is TGTGCCAGCAGCTTATTCGGGGGAAACTACGAGCAGTACTTC.

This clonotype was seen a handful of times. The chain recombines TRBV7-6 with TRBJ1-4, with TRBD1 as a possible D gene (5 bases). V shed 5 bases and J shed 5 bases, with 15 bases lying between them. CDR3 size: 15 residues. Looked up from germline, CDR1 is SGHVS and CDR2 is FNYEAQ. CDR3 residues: CASSRSPGGNEKLFF. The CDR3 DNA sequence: TGTGCCAGCAGCCGCAGTCCCGGGGGGAATGAAAAACTGTTTTTT.

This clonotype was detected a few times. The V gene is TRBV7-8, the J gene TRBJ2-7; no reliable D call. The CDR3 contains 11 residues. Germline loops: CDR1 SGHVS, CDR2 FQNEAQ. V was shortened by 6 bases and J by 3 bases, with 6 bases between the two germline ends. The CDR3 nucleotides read TGTGCCAGCAGTCCCATCTACGAGCAGTACTTC. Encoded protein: CASSPIYEQYF. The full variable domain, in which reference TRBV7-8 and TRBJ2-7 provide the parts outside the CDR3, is GAGVSQSPRYKVAKRGQDVALRCDPISGHVSLFWYQQALGQGPEFLTYFQNEAQLDKSGLPSDRFFAERPEGSVSTLKIQRTQQEDSAVYLCASSPIYEQYFGPGTRLTVT.

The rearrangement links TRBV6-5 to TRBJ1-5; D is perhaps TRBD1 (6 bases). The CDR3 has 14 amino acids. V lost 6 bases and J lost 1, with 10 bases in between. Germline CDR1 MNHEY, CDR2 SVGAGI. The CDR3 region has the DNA TGTGCCAGCAGCCGGGACACGAGCAATCAGCCCCAGCATTTT. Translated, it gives CASSRDTSNQPQHF.

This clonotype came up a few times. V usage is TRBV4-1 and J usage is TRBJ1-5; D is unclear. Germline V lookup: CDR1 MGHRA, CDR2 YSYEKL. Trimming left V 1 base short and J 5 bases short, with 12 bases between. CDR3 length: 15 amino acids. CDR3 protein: CASSQALTGDQPQHF. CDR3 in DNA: TGCGCCAGCAGCCAAGCTCTTACGGGAGATCAGCCCCAGCATTTT.

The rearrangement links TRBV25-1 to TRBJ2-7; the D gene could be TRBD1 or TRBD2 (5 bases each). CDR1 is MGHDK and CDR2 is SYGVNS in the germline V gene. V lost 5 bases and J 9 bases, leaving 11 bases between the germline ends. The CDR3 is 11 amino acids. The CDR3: CASSMGVLQYV. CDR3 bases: TGTGCCAGCAGTATGGGGGTATTGCAGTACGTC.

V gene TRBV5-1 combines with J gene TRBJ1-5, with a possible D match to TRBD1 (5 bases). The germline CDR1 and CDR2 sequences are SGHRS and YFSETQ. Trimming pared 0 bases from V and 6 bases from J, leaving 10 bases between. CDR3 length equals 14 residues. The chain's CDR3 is CASSLDLGAQPQHF. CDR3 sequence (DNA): TGCGCCAGCAGCTTGGATTTAGGGGCTCAGCCCCAGCATTTT.

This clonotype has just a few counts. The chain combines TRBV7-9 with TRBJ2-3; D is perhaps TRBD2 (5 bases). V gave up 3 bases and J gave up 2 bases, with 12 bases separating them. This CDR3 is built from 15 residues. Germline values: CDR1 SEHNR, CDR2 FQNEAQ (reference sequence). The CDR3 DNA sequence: TGTGCCAGCAGCTTGAGGCGGGCCGACACAGATACGCAGTATTTT. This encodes CASSLRRADTDTQYF.

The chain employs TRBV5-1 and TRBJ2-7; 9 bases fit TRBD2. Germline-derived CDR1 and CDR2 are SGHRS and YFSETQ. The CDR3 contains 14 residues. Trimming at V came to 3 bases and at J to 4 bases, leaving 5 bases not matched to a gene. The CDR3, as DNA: TGCGCCAGCAGCTCCACGGGACTAGCTTACGAGCAGTACTTC. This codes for CASSSTGLAYEQYF.

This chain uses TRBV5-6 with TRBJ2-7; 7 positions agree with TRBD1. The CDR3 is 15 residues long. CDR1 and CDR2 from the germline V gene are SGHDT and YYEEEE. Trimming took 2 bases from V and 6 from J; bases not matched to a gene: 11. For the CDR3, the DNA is TGTGCCAGCAGCTTCCTCGACAGGGTGTCGGGCGAGCAGTACTTC. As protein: CASSFLDRVSGEQYF.

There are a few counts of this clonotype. The CDR3: CASSLAGSYNEQFF. The CDR3 DNA follows: TGTGCCAGCAGCTTGGCGGGATCCTACAATGAGCAGTTCTTC. The rearrangement joins TRBV5-4 to TRBJ2-1; a possible D gene is TRBD2 (5 bases). V was pared by 0 bases and J by 1 base, with 5 bases between. Germline V lookup: CDR1 SGHNT, CDR2 YYREEE (reference sequence). This CDR3 has 14 amino acids.

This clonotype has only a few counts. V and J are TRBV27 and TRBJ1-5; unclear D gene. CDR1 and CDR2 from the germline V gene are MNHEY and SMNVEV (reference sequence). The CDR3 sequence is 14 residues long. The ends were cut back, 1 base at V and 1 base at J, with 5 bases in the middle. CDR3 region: CASSLFASNQPQHF. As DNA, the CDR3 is TGTGCCAGCAGTTTATTCGCCAGCAATCAGCCCCAGCATTTT.

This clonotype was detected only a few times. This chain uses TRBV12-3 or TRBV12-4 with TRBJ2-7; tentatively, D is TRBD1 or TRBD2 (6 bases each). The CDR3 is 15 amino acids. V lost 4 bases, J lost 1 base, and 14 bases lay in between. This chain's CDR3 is CASSWRGTSSYEQYF. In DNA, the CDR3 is TGTGCCAGCAGTTGGAGGGGGACGTCTTCCTACGAGCAGTACTTC.

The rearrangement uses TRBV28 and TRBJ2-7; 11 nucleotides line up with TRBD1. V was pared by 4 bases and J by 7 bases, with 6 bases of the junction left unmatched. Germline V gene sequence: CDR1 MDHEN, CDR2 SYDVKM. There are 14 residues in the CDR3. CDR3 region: CASSSRTGGSEQYV. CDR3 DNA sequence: TGTGCCAGCAGTTCCAGGACAGGGGGCTCAGAGCAGTACGTC.

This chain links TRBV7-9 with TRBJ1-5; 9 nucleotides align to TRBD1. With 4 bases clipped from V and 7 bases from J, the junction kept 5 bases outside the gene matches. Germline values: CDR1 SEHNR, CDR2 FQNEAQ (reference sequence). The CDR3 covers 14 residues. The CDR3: CASSSDRGGQPQHF. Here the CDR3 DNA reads TGTGCCAGCAGCTCGGACAGGGGAGGACAGCCCCAGCATTTT. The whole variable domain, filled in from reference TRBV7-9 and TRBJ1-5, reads DTGVSQNPRHKITKRGQNVTFRCDPISEHNRLYWYRQTLGQGPEFLTYFQNEAQLEKSRLLSDRFSAERPKGSFSTLEIQRTEQGDSAMYLCASSSDRGGQPQHFGDGTRLSIL.

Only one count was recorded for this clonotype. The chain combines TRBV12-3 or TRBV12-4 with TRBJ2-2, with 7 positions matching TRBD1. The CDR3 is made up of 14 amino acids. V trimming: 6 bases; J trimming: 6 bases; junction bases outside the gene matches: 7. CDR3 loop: CASSSDRVAGELFF. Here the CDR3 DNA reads TGTGCCAGCAGCAGTGACAGGGTGGCCGGGGAGCTGTTTTTT.

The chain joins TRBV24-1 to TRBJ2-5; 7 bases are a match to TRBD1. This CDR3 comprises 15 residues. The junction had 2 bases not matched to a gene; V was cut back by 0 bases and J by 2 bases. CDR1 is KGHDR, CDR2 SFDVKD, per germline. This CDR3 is CATSDLRDSQETQYF. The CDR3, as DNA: TGTGCCACCAGTGATTTGAGGGACAGTCAAGAGACCCAGTACTTC.

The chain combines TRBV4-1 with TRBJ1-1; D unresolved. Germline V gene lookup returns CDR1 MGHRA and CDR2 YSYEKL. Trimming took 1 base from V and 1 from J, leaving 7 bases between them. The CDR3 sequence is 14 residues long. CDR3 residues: CASSQALENTEAFF. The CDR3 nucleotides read TGCGCCAGCAGCCAAGCTCTGGAGAACACTGAAGCTTTCTTT.

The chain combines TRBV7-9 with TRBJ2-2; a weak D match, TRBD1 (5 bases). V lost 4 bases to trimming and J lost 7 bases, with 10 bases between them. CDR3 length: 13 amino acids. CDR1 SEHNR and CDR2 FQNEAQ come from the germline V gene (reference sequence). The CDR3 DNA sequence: TGTGCCAGCAGCTACCAGGGTGGCGGGGAGCTGTTTTTT. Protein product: CASSYQGGGELFF.

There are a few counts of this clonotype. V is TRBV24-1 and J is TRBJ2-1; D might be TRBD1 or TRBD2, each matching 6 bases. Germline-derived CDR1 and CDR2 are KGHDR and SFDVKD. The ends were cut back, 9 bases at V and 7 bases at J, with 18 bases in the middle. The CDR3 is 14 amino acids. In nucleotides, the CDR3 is TGTGCCACCGCAATGGGGGGCCCACCTAATGAGCAGTTCTTC. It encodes CATAMGGPPNEQFF.

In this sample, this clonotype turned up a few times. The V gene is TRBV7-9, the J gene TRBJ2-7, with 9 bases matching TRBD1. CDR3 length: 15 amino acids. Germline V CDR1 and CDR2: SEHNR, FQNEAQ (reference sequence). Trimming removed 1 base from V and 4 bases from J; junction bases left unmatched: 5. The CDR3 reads CASSLVVGQGYEQYF. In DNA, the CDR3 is TGTGCCAGCAGCTTAGTAGTCGGACAGGGGTACGAGCAGTACTTC.